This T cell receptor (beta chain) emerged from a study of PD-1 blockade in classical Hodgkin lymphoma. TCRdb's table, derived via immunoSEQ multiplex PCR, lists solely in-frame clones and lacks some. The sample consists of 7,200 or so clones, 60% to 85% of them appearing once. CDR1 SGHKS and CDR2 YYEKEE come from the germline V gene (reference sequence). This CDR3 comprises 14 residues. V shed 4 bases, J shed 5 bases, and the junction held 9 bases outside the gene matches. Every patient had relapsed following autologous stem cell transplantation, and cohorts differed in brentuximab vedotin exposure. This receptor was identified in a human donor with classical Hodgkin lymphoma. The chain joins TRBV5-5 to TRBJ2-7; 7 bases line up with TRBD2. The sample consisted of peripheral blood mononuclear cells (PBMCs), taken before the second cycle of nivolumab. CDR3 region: CASSPPPREDEQYF. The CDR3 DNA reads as TGTGCCAGCAGCCCCCCTCCCCGGGAGGACGAGCAGTACTTC. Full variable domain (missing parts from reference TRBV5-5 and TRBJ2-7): DAGVTQSPTHLIKTRGQQVTLRCSPISGHKSVSWYQQVLGQGPQFIFQYYEKEERGRGNFPDRFSARQFPNYSSELNVNALLLGDSALYLCASSPPPREDEQYFGPGTRLTVT.